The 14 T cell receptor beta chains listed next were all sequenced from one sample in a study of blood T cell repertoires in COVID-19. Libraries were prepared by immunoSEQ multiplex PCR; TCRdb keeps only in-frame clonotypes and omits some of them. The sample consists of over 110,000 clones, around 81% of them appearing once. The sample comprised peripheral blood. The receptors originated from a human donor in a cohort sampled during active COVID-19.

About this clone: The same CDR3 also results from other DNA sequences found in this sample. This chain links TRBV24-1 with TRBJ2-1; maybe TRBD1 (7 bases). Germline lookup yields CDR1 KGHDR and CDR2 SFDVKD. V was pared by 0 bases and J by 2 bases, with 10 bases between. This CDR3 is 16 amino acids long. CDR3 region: CATSDLQGGTYNEQFF. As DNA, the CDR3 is TGTGCCACCAGTGATTTGCAGGGGGGCACCTACAATGAGCAGTTCTTC.

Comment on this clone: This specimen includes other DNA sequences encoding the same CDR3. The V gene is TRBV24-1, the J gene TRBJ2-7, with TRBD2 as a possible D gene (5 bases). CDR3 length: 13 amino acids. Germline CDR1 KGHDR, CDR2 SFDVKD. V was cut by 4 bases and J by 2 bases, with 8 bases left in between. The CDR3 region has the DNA TGTGCCACCAGTGAAACGGGAACCTACGAGCAGTACTTC. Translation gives CATSETGTYEQYF.

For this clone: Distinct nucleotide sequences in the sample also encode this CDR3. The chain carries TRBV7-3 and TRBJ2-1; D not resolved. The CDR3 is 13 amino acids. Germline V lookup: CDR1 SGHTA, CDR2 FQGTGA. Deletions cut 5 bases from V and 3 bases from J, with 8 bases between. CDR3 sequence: CASSPSVYNEQFF. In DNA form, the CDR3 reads TGTGCCAGCAGCCCCTCAGTCTACAATGAGCAGTTCTTC.

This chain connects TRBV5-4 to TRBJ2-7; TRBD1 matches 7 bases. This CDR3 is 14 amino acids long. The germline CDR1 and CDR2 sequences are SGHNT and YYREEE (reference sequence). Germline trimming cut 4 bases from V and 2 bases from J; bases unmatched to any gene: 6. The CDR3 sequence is CASSEIDRAYEQYF. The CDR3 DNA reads TGTGCCAGCAGCGAAATTGACAGGGCCTACGAGCAGTACTTC.

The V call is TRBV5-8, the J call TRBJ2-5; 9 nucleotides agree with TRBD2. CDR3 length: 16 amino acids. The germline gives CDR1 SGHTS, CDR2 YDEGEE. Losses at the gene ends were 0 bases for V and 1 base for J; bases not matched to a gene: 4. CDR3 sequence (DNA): TGTGCCAGCAGCTTGGGTGGGACTAGCTTCCAAGAGACCCAGTACTTC. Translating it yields CASSLGGTSFQETQYF.

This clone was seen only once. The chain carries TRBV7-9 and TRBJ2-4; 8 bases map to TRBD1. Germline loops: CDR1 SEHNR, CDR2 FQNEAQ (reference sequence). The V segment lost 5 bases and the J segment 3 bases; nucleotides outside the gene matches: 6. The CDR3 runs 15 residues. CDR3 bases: TGTGCCAGCAGCATAACACAGGGGGACAAAAACATTCAGTACTTC. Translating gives CASSITQGDKNIQYF. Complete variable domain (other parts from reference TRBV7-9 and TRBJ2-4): DTGVSQNPRHKITKRGQNVTFRCDPISEHNRLYWYRQTLGQGPEFLTYFQNEAQLEKSRLLSDRFSAERPKGSFSTLEIQRTEQGDSAMYLCASSITQGDKNIQYFGAGTRLSVL.

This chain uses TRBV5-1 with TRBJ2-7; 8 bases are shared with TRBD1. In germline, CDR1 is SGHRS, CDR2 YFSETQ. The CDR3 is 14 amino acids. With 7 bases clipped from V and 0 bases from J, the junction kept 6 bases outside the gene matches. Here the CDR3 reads CASRPGTGSYEQYF. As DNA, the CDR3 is TGCGCCAGCCGTCCCGGGACAGGCTCCTACGAGCAGTACTTC. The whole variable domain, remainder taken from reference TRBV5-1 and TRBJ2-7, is KAGVTQTPRYLIKTRGQQVTLSCSPISGHRSVSWYQQTPGQGLQFLFEYFSETQRNKGNFPGRFSGRQFSNSRSEMNVSTLELGDSALYLCASRPGTGSYEQYFGPGTRLTVT.

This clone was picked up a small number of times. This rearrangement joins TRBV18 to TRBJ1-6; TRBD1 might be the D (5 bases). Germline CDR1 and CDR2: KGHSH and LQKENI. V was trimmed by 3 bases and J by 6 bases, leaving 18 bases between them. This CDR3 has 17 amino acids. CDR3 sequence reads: CASSPFHVMDTNSPLHF. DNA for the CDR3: TGTGCCAGCTCACCTTTCCACGTAATGGACACTAATTCACCCCTCCACTTT.

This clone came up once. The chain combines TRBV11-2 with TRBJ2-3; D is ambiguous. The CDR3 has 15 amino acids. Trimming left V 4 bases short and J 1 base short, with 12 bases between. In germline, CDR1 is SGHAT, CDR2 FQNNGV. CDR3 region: CASSYHSPGTDTQYF. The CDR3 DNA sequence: TGTGCCAGCAGCTACCACTCCCCTGGCACAGATACGCAGTATTTT.

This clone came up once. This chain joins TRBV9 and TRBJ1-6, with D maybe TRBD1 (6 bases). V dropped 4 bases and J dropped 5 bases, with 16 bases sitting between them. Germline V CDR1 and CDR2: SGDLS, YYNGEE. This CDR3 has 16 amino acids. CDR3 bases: TGTGCCAGCAGCAGAAACAGGGCTGGGGATAATTCACCCCTCCACTTT. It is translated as CASSRNRAGDNSPLHF.

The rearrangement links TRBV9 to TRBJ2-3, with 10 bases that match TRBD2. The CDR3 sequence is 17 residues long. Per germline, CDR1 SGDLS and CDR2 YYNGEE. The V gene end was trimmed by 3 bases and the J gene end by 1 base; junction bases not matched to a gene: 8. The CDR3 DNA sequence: TGTGCCAGCAGCGGTAGAGGGCTAGCGGGAGGCACAGATACGCAGTATTTT. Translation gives CASSGRGLAGGTDTQYF. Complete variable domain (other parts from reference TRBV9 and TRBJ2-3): DSGVTQTPKHLITATGQRVTLRCSPRSGDLSVYWYQQSLDQGLQFLIQYYNGEERAKGNILERFSAQQFPDLHSELNLSSLELGDSALYFCASSGRGLAGGTDTQYFGPGTRLTVL.

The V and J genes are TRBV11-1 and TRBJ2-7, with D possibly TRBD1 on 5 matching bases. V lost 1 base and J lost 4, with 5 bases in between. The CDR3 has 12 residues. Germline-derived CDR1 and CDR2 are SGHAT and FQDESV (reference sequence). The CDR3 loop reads CASSLDRYEQYF. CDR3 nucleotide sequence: TGTGCCAGCAGCTTAGACAGGTACGAGCAGTACTTC.

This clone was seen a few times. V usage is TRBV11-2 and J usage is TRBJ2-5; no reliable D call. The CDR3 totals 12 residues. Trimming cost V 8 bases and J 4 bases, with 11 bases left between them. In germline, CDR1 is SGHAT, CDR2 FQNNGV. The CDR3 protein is CASAIRGETQYF. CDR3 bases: TGTGCCAGCGCGATTCGTGGAGAGACCCAGTACTTC.

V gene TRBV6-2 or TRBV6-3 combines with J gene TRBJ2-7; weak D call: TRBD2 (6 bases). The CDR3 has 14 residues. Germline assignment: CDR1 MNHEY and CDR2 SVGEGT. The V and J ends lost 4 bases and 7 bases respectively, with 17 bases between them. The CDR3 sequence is CASSSRKEREEQYF. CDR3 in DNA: TGTGCCAGCAGTTCCCGGAAGGAACGGGAGGAGCAGTACTTC.